This T cell receptor (beta chain) is from a study of T-cell reconstitution after alpha-beta-depleted transplantation in children (dated by TCRdb to between 2015 and 2016). General notes on the study: Using TCR repertoire profiling, the study quantitatively followed how T-cell immune reconstitution unfolded in children after TCRalphabeta/CD19-depleted allogeneic hematopoietic cell transplantation.

Summary of the overall study and its limitations: The apparently early alphabetaT-cell count recovery about two months after transplant was reportedly dependent on only several hundred rapidly expanded clones derived from non-depleted graft cells. Hyperexpanded clone frequencies declined over subsequent months; after one year, T-cell counts and TCRbeta diversity were mostly attributed to newly produced T cells. In some patients, the high TCRbeta diversity seen at day 60 was put down to recipient T cells and intrathymic progenitors that had survived conditioning.

The CDR3 contains 14 residues, cysteine and phenylalanine counted. Solely the CDR3 DNA is kept, with 42 bases framed from the first base. From a lookup of the germline V gene, CDR1 and CDR2 are MNHNS and SASEGT. V gives up 5 bases and J gives up 2 bases, and the segment between their germline ends measures 10 bases. The sample's treatment or condition label, decoded: allogeneic hematopoietic cell transplantation with graft depleted of TCRalphabeta T cells and CD19 B cells. The children who served as transplant recipients had been given grafts of TCRalphabeta/CD19-depleted allogeneic hematopoietic cells. On this clonotype itself: The target of this receptor is not known. No much larger clone is present one base from it, and per-base qualities are unavailable.

Library preparation used PCR. Instrument on record: Illumina HiSeq 2500. TCR libraries were prepared with molecular barcoding, using unique molecular identifiers to normalize TCRbeta repertoire quantification. TCRdb passed the public sequencing reads through fastp at Q25 and MiXCR, retaining productive beta sequences. Entries are consolidated by CDR3 protein sequence, retaining the most common genes and DNA. For this sample the table gives 500,000 to 650,000 distinct CDR3 sequences, of which roughly an eighth were detected only once. The ten largest clonotypes hold approximately 15% of the sample. This receptor chain uses TRBV6-1 and TRBJ1-5, with TRBD1 perhaps the D gene, on 6 matching bases. Sequenced here: PBMCs, mostly from graft donor cells, sampled 180 days after TCRalphabeta/CD19-depleted stem cell transplant. This TCR was recovered from a female patient aged 2 to 10 who had a stem cell transplant for aplastic anemia, so the T cells may come from the graft donor. The nucleotide sequence reads TGTGCCAGCAGTCCACAGGGACGCAATCAGCCCCAGCATTTT. This encodes CASSPQGRNQPQHF.